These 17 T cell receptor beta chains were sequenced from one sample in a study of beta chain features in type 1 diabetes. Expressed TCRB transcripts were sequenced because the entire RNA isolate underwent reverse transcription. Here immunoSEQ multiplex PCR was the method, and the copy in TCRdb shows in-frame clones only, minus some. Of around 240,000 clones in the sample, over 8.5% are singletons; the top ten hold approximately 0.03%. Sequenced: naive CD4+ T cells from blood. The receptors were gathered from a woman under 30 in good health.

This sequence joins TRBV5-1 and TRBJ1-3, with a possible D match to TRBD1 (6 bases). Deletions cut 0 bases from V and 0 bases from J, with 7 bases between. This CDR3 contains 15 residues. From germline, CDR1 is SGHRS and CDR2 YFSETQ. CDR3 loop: CASSLEGVSGNTIYF. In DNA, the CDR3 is TGCGCCAGCAGCTTGGAGGGGGTCTCTGGAAACACCATATATTTT.

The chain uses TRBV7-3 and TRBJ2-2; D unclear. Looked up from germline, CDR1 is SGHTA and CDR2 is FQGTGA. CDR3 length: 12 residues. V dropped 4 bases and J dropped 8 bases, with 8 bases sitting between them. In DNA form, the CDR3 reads TGTGCCAGCAGCTCCCCCGGTGGGGAGCTGTTTTTT. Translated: CASSSPGGELFF. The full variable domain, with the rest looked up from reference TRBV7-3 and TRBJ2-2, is GAGVSQTPSNKVTEKGKYVELRCDPISGHTALYWYRQSLGQGPEFLIYFQGTGAADDSGLPNDRFFAVRPEGSVSTLKIQRTERGDSAVYLCASSSPGGELFFGEGSRLTVL.

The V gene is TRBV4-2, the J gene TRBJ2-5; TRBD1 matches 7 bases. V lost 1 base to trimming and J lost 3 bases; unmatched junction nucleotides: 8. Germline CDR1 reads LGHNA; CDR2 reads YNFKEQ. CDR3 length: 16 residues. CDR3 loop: CASSQGRTGGEETQYF. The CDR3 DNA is TGTGCCAGCAGCCAAGGCAGGACAGGTGGGGAAGAGACCCAGTACTTC.

The CDR3 DNA reads as TGCAGCGTTGATAGTGCAGGGCCCACTGAAGCTTTCTTT. Translated: CSVDSAGPTEAFF. This chain links TRBV29-1 with TRBJ1-1, with a possible D match to TRBD1 (5 bases). The CDR3 covers 13 residues. Germline CDR1 reads SQVTM; CDR2 reads ANQGSEA. Trimming removed 3 bases from V and 4 bases from J, with 12 bases in between.

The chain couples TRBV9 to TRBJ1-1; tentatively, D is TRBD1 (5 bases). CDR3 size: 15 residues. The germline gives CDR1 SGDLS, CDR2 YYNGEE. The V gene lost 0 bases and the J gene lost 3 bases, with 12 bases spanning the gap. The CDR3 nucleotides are TGTGCCAGCAGCGTAGTATCAGGGCCGGACACTGAAGCTTTCTTT. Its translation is CASSVVSGPDTEAFF.

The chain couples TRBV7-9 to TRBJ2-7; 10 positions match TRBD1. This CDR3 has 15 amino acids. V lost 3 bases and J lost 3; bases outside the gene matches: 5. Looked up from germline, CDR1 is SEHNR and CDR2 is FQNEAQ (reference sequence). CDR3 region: CASSFDRGRFYEQYF. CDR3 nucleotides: TGTGCCAGCAGCTTCGACAGGGGGCGCTTCTACGAGCAGTACTTC.

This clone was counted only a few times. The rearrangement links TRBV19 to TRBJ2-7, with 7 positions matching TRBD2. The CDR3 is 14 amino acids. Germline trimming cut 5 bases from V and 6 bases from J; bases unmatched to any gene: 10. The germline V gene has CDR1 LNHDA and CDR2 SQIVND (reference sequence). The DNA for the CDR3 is TGTGCCAGTAGTCAAGGCGGGAGAGCAACCGAGCAGTACTTC. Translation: CASSQGGRATEQYF.

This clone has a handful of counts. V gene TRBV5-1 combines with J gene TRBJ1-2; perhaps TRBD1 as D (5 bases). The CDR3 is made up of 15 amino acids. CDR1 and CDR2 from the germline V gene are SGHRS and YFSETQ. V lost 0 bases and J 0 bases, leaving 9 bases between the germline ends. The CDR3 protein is CASSLETGPNYGYTF. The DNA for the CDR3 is TGCGCCAGCAGCTTGGAAACAGGCCCTAACTATGGCTACACCTTC.

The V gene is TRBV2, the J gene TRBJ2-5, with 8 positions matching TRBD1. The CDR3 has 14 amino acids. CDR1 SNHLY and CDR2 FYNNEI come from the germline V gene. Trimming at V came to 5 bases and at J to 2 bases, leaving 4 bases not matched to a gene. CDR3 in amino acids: CASSFDRGQETQYF. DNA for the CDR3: TGTGCCAGCAGTTTTGACAGGGGACAAGAGACCCAGTACTTC.

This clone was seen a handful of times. The CDR3 DNA reads as TGTGCCAGCAGTGTAATGAACACCGGGGAGCTGTTTTTT. Translating gives CASSVMNTGELFF. V is TRBV6-1 and J is TRBJ2-2; D gene uncertain. The CDR3 has 13 amino acids. V lost 4 bases to trimming and J lost 1 base, with 4 bases between them. In germline, CDR1 is MNHNS, CDR2 SASEGT.

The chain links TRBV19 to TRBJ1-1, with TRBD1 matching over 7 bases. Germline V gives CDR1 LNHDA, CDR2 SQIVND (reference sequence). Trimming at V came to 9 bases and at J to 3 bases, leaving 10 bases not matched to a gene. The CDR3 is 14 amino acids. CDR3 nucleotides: TGTGCCAGCCGAACAACAGGGGAAGACACTGAAGCTTTCTTT. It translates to CASRTTGEDTEAFF.

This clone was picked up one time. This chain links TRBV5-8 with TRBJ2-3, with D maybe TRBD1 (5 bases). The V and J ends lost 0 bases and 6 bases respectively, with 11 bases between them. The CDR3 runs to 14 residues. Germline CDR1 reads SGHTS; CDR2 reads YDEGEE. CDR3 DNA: TGTGCCAGCAGCTTGGGGGGCAGTCGGGATACGCAGTATTTT. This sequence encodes CASSLGGSRDTQYF.

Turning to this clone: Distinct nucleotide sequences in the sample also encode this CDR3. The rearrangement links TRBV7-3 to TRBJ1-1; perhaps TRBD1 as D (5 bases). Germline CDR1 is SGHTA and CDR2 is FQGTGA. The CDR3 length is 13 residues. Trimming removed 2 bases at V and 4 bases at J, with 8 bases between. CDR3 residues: CASSLQGGTEAFF. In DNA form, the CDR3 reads TGTGCCAGCAGCTTACAGGGCGGCACTGAAGCTTTCTTT.

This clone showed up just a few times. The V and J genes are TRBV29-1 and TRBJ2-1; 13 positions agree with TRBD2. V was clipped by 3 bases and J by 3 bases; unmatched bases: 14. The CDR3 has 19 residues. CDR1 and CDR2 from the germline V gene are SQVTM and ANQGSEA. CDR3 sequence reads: CSVDSHSATSGRVYNEQFF. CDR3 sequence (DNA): TGCAGCGTTGACAGCCATAGCGCCACTAGCGGGAGGGTCTACAATGAGCAGTTCTTC.

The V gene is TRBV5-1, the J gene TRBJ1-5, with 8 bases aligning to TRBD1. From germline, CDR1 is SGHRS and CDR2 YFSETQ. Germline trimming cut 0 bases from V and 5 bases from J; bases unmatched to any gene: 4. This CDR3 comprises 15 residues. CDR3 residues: CASSLVTGGDQPQHF. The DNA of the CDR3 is TGCGCCAGCAGCTTGGTCACAGGGGGAGATCAGCCCCAGCATTTT.

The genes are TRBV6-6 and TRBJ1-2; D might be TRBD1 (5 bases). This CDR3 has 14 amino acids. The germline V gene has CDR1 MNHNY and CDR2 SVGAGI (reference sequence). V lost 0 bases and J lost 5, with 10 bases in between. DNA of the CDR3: TGTGCCAGCAGTTACTCCAGGGATGGGTATGGCTACACCTTC. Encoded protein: CASSYSRDGYGYTF.

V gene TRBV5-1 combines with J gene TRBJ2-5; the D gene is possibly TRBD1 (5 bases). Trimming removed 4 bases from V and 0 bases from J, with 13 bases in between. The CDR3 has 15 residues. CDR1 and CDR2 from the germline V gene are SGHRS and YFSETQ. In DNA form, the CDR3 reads TGCGCCAGCAGCCTCCTGGGGCAGAACCAAGAGACCCAGTACTTC. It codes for CASSLLGQNQETQYF.